One and the same sample provided the 13 T cell receptor beta chains below, sequenced in a study of a mutant IDH1 vaccine in newly diagnosed glioma. These TCRs' antigens remain unknown. Only in-frame clones appear in the TCRdb table, and some are missing; sequencing was by immunoSEQ multiplex PCR. The profile shows some 54,000 clones, about 85% of them singletons. The time point here: week 35, safety follow-up. In every dose of vaccine, 300 ug of mutant IDH1 20-mer peptide was given alongside topical imiquimod. Sequencing used PBMCs, obtained from a glioma patient whose treatment included an IDH1 peptide vaccine. These receptors came from a young woman with glioma.

The chain couples TRBV18 to TRBJ1-2; D is unresolved. The CDR3 extends over 13 amino acids. Trimming removed 6 bases at V and 5 bases at J, with 13 bases between. CDR1 and CDR2 from the germline V gene are KGHSH and LQKENI. CDR3 amino acids: CASSPRTDYGYTF. The DNA for the CDR3 is TGTGCCAGCTCTCCTAGGACGGATTATGGCTACACCTTC.

This chain links TRBV9 with TRBJ1-1; 12 nucleotides line up with TRBD1. The CDR3 runs 15 residues. Per germline, CDR1 SGDLS and CDR2 YYNGEE. Trimming removed 4 bases from V and 2 bases from J; junction bases left unmatched: 3. The CDR3 here is CASSTGTGGNTEAFF. CDR3 nucleotide sequence: TGTGCCAGCAGCACCGGGACAGGGGGCAACACTGAAGCTTTCTTT.

The chain uses TRBV6-6 and TRBJ2-7, with 9 bases fitting TRBD1. V dropped 0 bases and J dropped 4; count of bases not matched to a gene: 7. This CDR3 region has 16 residues. Germline V lookup: CDR1 MNHNY, CDR2 SVGAGI (reference sequence). The CDR3 is CASSYSRGTGMYEQYF. The CDR3 DNA reads as TGTGCCAGCAGTTACTCCCGCGGGACAGGGATGTACGAGCAGTACTTC.

The rearrangement joins TRBV6-6 to TRBJ1-3; no definite D call. CDR3 length equals 14 residues. The V end was cut by 2 bases, the J end by 8 bases, with 13 bases between. Germline V gene data show CDR1 as MNHNY and CDR2 as SVGAGI (reference sequence). DNA for the CDR3: TGTGCCAGCAGTTACAGGATCGGGTTGCACACCATATATTTT. It is translated as CASSYRIGLHTIYF.

This chain uses TRBV30 with TRBJ1-2; 7 bases agree with TRBD1. Germline V gives CDR1 GTSNPN, CDR2 SVGIG (reference sequence). V shed 5 bases, J shed 5 bases, and the junction held 5 bases outside the gene matches. This CDR3 contains 12 residues. CDR3 nucleotide sequence: TGTGCCTGGGGGGGACAGCTATATGGCTACACCTTC. Its translation is CAWGGQLYGYTF.

This clone has a single count. The J gene is TRBJ1-2, the V gene TRBV30, with D hard to call. Trimming left V 4 bases short and J 7 bases short, with 16 bases between. The germline V gene encodes CDR1 GTSNPN and CDR2 SVGIG (reference sequence). The CDR3 has 13 residues. The CDR3 DNA sequence: TGTGCCTGGATGGTGGGGTTTAAGGGTGGCTACACCTTC. Protein sequence: CAWMVGFKGGYTF.

This clone was seen just once. J is TRBJ1-2 and V is TRBV2, with D perhaps TRBD1 (5 bases). Looked up from germline, CDR1 is SNHLY and CDR2 is FYNNEI. The V and J ends lost 10 bases and 6 bases respectively, with 21 bases between them. The CDR3 has 14 amino acids. CDR3 in amino acids: CATAEGARENGYTF. CDR3 DNA sequence: TGTGCCACCGCGGAAGGGGCGCGGGAAAATGGCTACACCTTC. Variable domain in full (rest from reference TRBV2 and TRBJ1-2): EPEVTQTPSHQVTQMGQEVILRCVPISNHLYFYWYRQILGQKVEFLVSFYNNEISEKSEIFDDQFSVERPDGSNFTLKIRSTKLEDSAMYFCATAEGARENGYTFGSGTRLTVV.

The chain has TRBV12-5 and TRBJ2-2; TRBD1 agrees at 10 bases. Trimming at V came to 7 bases and at J to 4 bases, leaving 3 bases not matched to a gene. This CDR3 is 14 amino acids long. Germline V gene sequence: CDR1 LGHNT, CDR2 FRNRAP. CDR3 DNA sequence: TGTGCTAGTGAAGGGACAGGGGTCACCGGGGAGCTGTTTTTT. Encoded protein: CASEGTGVTGELFF.

The V and J genes are TRBV5-1 and TRBJ1-1; D is possibly TRBD1 (6 bases). Trimming removed 6 bases at V and 5 bases at J, with 17 bases between. The CDR3 totals 14 residues. Germline CDR1 and CDR2: SGHRS and YFSETQ. The DNA for the CDR3 is TGCGCCAGCACCAAGGGGGACACCCTGACTGAAGCTTTCTTT. This translates into CASTKGDTLTEAFF.

This clone appeared once. The chain joins TRBV6-6 to TRBJ1-1, with unresolved D. In germline, CDR1 is MNHNY, CDR2 SVGAGI (reference sequence). Trimming took 0 bases from V and 2 from J, leaving 13 bases between them. CDR3 length: 16 residues. The CDR3 DNA follows: TGTGCCAGCAGTTACTCCCGGCGTCACCTTAACACTGAAGCTTTCTTT. Translating it yields CASSYSRRHLNTEAFF.

This clone was seen a handful of times. The chain links TRBV7-9 to TRBJ2-5; no reliable D call. The CDR3 loop spans 12 amino acids. Deletions cut 1 base from V and 5 bases from J, with 5 bases between. In germline, CDR1 is SEHNR, CDR2 FQNEAQ (reference sequence). For the CDR3, the DNA is TGTGCCAGCAGCTTAGGGGTGGAGACCCAGTACTTC. This translates into CASSLGVETQYF.

The V and J genes are TRBV27 and TRBJ2-7; perhaps TRBD1 as D (5 bases). There are 13 residues in the CDR3. The germline gives CDR1 MNHEY, CDR2 SMNVEV (reference sequence). Between the trimmed V and J ends, which lost 5 bases and 6 bases, there was a span of 14 bases. The CDR3 is CASSVRVDFEQYF. CDR3 DNA sequence: TGTGCCAGCAGTGTCAGGGTGGATTTCGAGCAGTACTTC.

This chain links TRBV10-3 with TRBJ1-2, with 8 bases aligning to TRBD1. Losses at the gene ends were 7 bases for V and 3 bases for J; bases not matched to a gene: 10. Germline V gene data show CDR1 as ENHRY and CDR2 as SYGVKD. The CDR3 runs 15 residues. CDR3 residues: CAINSGTGLDYGYTF. The CDR3 DNA reads as TGTGCCATCAACTCCGGGACAGGCTTAGACTATGGCTACACCTTC.